Listed here is a single T cell receptor beta chain. This sample was taken from a study of OX40 agonist ivuxolimab in advanced cancers. Background on the study: Aged 23 to 79 with a mean of approximately 60 years, they were more than 80% male. Prior checkpoint blockade (anti-PD-1, anti-PD-L1 or anti-CTLA-4) was permitted; roughly 40% had it.

Germline-derived CDR1 and CDR2 are ENHRY and SYGVKD. V was cut by 6 bases and J by 5 bases, with 16 bases left in between. CDR3 length: 14 amino acids. TCRdb keeps only in-frame clones here, not all; method: immunoSEQ multiplex PCR. The sample holds under 20,000 clones, roughly 73% seen once. The source of this sequence is an adult with an advanced solid tumor such as melanoma, head and neck, liver or kidney cancer. The specimen was CD4+ or CD8+ T cells sorted from blood, collected in a trial of the OX40 agonist ivuxolimab. The J gene is TRBJ1-1, the V gene TRBV10-3, with a weak D call TRBD1 (5 bases). The DNA for the CDR3 is TGTGCCATCAGCGGGGCAGGGTCCACTACTGAAGCTTTCTTT. Translated: CAISGAGSTTEAFF.